This T cell receptor beta chain comes out of a study of T cells in narcolepsy. Findings and limits, study-wide: No autoreactive T cell clone sequences appeared in some memory CD4+ repertoires. Blood of same and different patients, but not healthy controls, reportedly held recurring autoreactive clonotypes.

The CDR3 is made up of 15 amino acids. Germline V lookup: CDR1 SGHNT, CDR2 YENEEA. The ends lost 5 bases at V and 4 bases at J; junction bases unmatched: 6. On this clone: What it binds is not known.

Sequencing used immunoSEQ multiplex PCR; TCRdb keeps in-frame clones, though not all of them. This sample has under 30,000 clones, with approximately 85% found just once. The clonotype was recovered from a human donor with narcolepsy. Sequenced sample: CD45RA- memory CD4+ T cells from PBMCs. The chain carries TRBV11-3 and TRBJ2-1, with TRBD2 matching over 9 bases. The CDR3, as DNA: TGTGCCAGCAGCGCGACTAGCGGAGTGTACAATGAGCAGTTCTTC. Its protein product is CASSATSGVYNEQFF.